The clone carrying this T cell receptor (beta chain) has just a few counts. The source of the sample is a study of blood T cell repertoires in COVID-19. The wider study: In each case, the material was cDNA or gDNA derived from T cells, B-cell-depleted T cells, or PBMCs.

Original data processing: Reference gene primer amplification gave estimated nucleated cell counts. Generated by immunoSEQ multiplex PCR, the TCRdb table keeps only in-frame clones and is missing some. The V and J calls and clone size are taken from that table; D and trimming were inferred from the DNA. The sample lists tens of thousands of clones; about 89% were seen once. CDR3 size: 13 residues. V was cut by 7 bases and J by 3 bases, with 9 bases left in between. Sequencing was carried out using peripheral blood. The V call is TRBV12-3 or TRBV12-4, the J call TRBJ2-2, with no clear D. The receptor was derived from a man aged 65 to 79 with active or convalescent COVID-19. The CDR3 spells CASTGDYTGELFF. CDR3 sequence (DNA): TGTGCCAGCACCGGAGACTACACCGGGGAGCTGTTTTTT.